The 21 T cell receptor beta chains below come from one sample, sequenced in a study of cytomegalovirus exposure and HLA in healthy donors (dated by TCRdb to about 2017). The library was produced with the immunoSEQ multiplex PCR assay. A mixture of 60 forward primers for TCR Vbeta segments and 13 reverse primers for TCR Jbeta segments was used in the multiplex PCR. TCRdb re-hosts the immuneACCESS table, in-frame sequences only. Its copies lack some clones; in the studies checked, an unresolved V gene accounts for under half of them, and the cause for the rest is not known. This sample holds about 160,000 clones; approximately 81% were observed only once. The ten largest make up less than 3% of the sample. Sequencing was performed on PBMCs. The receptor set was obtained from a male donor in good health and CMV-seronegative.

The genes are TRBV2 and TRBJ2-3; 14 bases agree with TRBD2. Germline assignment: CDR1 SNHLY and CDR2 FYNNEI. The CDR3 runs to 15 residues. V was clipped by 9 bases and J by 4 bases; unmatched bases: 6. The CDR3 sequence is CARTSGRAFSDTQYF. In nucleotides, the CDR3 is TGTGCCAGGACTAGCGGGAGGGCCTTTTCAGATACGCAGTATTTT.

CDR3 nucleotide sequence: TGTGCCAGCAGGCCCGGGTCCACAGATACGCAGTATTTT. Its protein product is CASRPGSTDTQYF. The V and J genes are TRBV6-5 and TRBJ2-3; no definite D call. This CDR3 is 13 amino acids long. Trimming pared 6 bases from V and 2 bases from J, leaving 9 bases between. Germline-derived CDR1 and CDR2 are MNHEY and SVGAGI.

This clone was picked up one time. V usage is TRBV30 and J usage is TRBJ1-2, with D uncertain. CDR1 is GTSNPN and CDR2 is SVGIG in the germline V gene (reference sequence). The CDR3 runs 11 residues. V lost 1 base, J lost 8 bases, and 8 bases lay in between. The CDR3 DNA follows: TGTGCCTGGAGTGGAAATACAGGCTACACCTTC. It yields the protein CAWSGNTGYTF.

The rearrangement uses TRBV7-2 and TRBJ2-7; 12 bases match TRBD1. This CDR3 spans 18 amino acids. The germline gives CDR1 SGHTA, CDR2 FQGNSA. Trimming took 6 bases from V and 0 from J; bases not matched to a gene: 12. CDR3 bases: TGTGCCAGCAGGGCGCGGGGACAGGGGGCAGCTAGCTCCTACGAGCAGTACTTC. This gives the protein CASRARGQGAASSYEQYF. Using reference TRBV7-2 and TRBJ2-7 for the parts outside the CDR3, the full variable domain is GAGVSQSPSNKVTEKGKDVELRCDPISGHTALYWYRQSLGQGLEFLIYFQGNSAPDKSGLPSDRFSAERTGGSVSTLTIQRTQQEDSAVYLCASRARGQGAASSYEQYFGPGTRLTVT.

This chain uses TRBV9 with TRBJ1-5; 7 bases map to TRBD1. The germline gives CDR1 SGDLS, CDR2 YYNGEE. This CDR3 has 13 residues. After removal of 4 bases from V and 5 bases from J, the junction contained 3 bases not matched to a gene. CDR3 loop: CASSITGDQPQHF. The CDR3 coding sequence is TGTGCCAGCAGCATTACAGGGGATCAGCCCCAGCATTTT.

The chain carries TRBV5-1 and TRBJ2-3, with 9 nucleotides matching TRBD2. This CDR3 has 16 amino acids. The germline V gene has CDR1 SGHRS and CDR2 YFSETQ. V trimming: 4 bases; J trimming: 4 bases; junction bases outside the gene matches: 10. The CDR3 nucleotides read TGCGCCAGCAGCCCCGGGGGCGGGAGGGCCGCAGATACGCAGTATTTT. As protein: CASSPGGGRAADTQYF.

This chain links TRBV30 with TRBJ2-1; TRBD2 agrees at 9 bases. The CDR3 runs 13 residues. V gave up 3 bases and J gave up 7 bases; unmatched junction bases: 4. CDR1 is GTSNPN, CDR2 SVGIG, per germline (reference sequence). The CDR3 bases are TGTGCCTGGAGGCGGGGGGGCGGGAATGAGCAGTTCTTC. Its translation is CAWRRGGGNEQFF. The variable domain in full, completed from reference TRBV30 and TRBJ2-1, reads SQTIHQWPATLVQPVGSPLSLECTVEGTSNPNLYWYRQAAGRGLQLLFYSVGIGQISSEVPQNLSASRPQDRQFILSSKKLLLSDSGFYLCAWRRGGGNEQFFGPGTRLTVL.

Only a few counts were recorded for this clone. The rearrangement links TRBV7-6 to TRBJ1-4; D call uncertain. There are 14 residues in the CDR3. Germline assignment: CDR1 SGHVS and CDR2 FNYEAQ. The V and J ends lost 1 base and 5 bases respectively, with 8 bases between them. The CDR3 coding sequence is TGTGCCAGCAGCTTAGATGGCCCCAATGAAAAACTGTTTTTT. This gives the protein CASSLDGPNEKLFF.

This clone was counted a few times. This chain joins TRBV7-9 and TRBJ2-3, with 8 bases identical to TRBD1. The CDR3 spans 13 residues. Trimming at V came to 4 bases and at J to 4 bases, leaving 1 base not matched to a gene. Germline loops: CDR1 SEHNR, CDR2 FQNEAQ (reference sequence). For the CDR3, the DNA is TGTGCCAGCAGCTCCAGGGGGCCAGATACGCAGTATTTT. Amino acids: CASSSRGPDTQYF.

This clone was seen just once. The genes are TRBV27 and TRBJ2-7; 9 nucleotides match TRBD1. CDR3 length equals 14 residues. Unmatched junction bases numbered 8, after V lost 5 bases and J lost 6 bases. Germline CDR1 MNHEY, CDR2 SMNVEV (reference sequence). CDR3 protein: CASSEGTGTGEQYF. The CDR3 nucleotides read TGTGCCAGCAGTGAGGGGACAGGGACCGGCGAGCAGTACTTC.

The chain carries TRBV4-2 and TRBJ2-1; TRBD2 matches at 7 bases. The CDR3 runs 14 residues. Germline CDR1 and CDR2: LGHNA and YNFKEQ. The V segment lost 4 bases and the J segment 5 bases; nucleotides outside the gene matches: 5. CDR3: CASSRAAGNNEQFF. CDR3 DNA: TGTGCCAGCAGCCGTGCAGCGGGGAACAATGAGCAGTTCTTC.

This clone was recorded once. V and J are TRBV19 and TRBJ2-3, with TRBD2 identical over 7 bases. V trimming: 1 base; J trimming: 8 bases; junction bases outside the gene matches: 12. CDR1 is LNHDA, CDR2 SQIVND, per germline (reference sequence). The CDR3 spans 16 residues. CDR3 residues: CASSIGEGTPSGTQYF. CDR3 bases: TGTGCCAGTAGTATAGGGGAGGGGACTCCCTCGGGTACGCAGTATTTT.

J is TRBJ2-6 and V is TRBV6-1; tentative D call: TRBD1 (5 bases). This CDR3 spans 14 amino acids. Deletions cut 6 bases from V and 2 bases from J, with 8 bases between. CDR1 is MNHNS, CDR2 SASEGT, per germline. This chain's CDR3 is CASSKTAGANVLTF. CDR3 coding DNA: TGTGCCAGCAGCAAGACAGCTGGGGCCAACGTCCTGACTTTC.

The chain uses TRBV4-2 and TRBJ2-3, with D hard to call. The CDR3 covers 12 residues. Germline values: CDR1 LGHNA, CDR2 YNFKEQ. V shed 0 bases and J shed 10 bases, with 8 bases lying between them. CDR3 in DNA: TGTGCCAGCAGCCAAGATCGTGACTCGCAGTATTTT. Protein: CASSQDRDSQYF.

The chain combines TRBV6-6 with TRBJ2-7; tentative D call: TRBD1 (6 bases). V lost 4 bases and J lost 6, with 10 bases in between. This CDR3 contains 12 residues. Germline CDR1 and CDR2: MNHNY and SVGAGI (reference sequence). The CDR3 DNA follows: TGTGCCAGCAGTTCCCGAGGGGGCGAGCAGTACTTC. Its protein is CASSSRGGEQYF.

DNA for the CDR3: TGTGCCAGCAGCTTAGCTGGACAGGGGACCTATGGCTACACCTTC. Residues: CASSLAGQGTYGYTF. The J gene is TRBJ1-2, the V gene TRBV13; 9 bases map to TRBD1. The CDR3 spans 15 residues. Germline V lookup: CDR1 PRHDT, CDR2 FYEKMQ (reference sequence). The J segment lost 4 bases and the V segment lost 1 base, leaving 4 bases of the junction unmatched.

The chain joins TRBV6-5 to TRBJ2-5, with a tentative D call TRBD1 (6 bases). The J call could be wrong; TRBJ2-7 is a better fit for the DNA end. The germline V gene encodes CDR1 MNHEY and CDR2 SVGAGI. The CDR3 is 15 residues long. CDR3 nucleotides: TGTGCCAGCAGTTACGCAGGGGCAAGAGCCTACGAGCAGTACTTC. Translation gives CASSYAGARAYEQYF.

This clone has only a few counts. The chain combines TRBV7-2 with TRBJ1-5, with D perhaps matching TRBD1 (6 bases). V was pared by 5 bases and J by 6 bases, with 11 bases between. The CDR3 contains 13 residues. Germline V gene data show CDR1 as SGHTA and CDR2 as FQGNSA. The CDR3 loop reads CASSQQGTQPQHF. In DNA form, the CDR3 reads TGTGCCAGCAGCCAACAGGGAACTCAGCCCCAGCATTTT.

V gene TRBV19 combines with J gene TRBJ2-1; weak D call: TRBD2 (5 bases). The CDR3 runs to 15 residues. The ends were cut back, 3 bases at V and 8 bases at J, with 17 bases in the middle. CDR1 LNHDA and CDR2 SQIVND come from the germline V gene (reference sequence). The CDR3 reads CASSIGQAGVDEQFF. The CDR3 region has the DNA TGTGCCAGTAGTATCGGCCAGGCGGGTGTCGATGAGCAGTTCTTC.

This chain joins TRBV9 and TRBJ2-3; TRBD1 matches at 10 bases. After removal of 4 bases from V and 5 bases from J, the junction contained 7 bases not matched to a gene. CDR1 is SGDLS and CDR2 is YYNGEE in the germline V gene. The CDR3 runs to 15 residues. CDR3 in DNA: TGTGCCAGCAGCTCCAGGACAGGGGGGCAAGATACGCAGTATTTT. Residues: CASSSRTGGQDTQYF. The entire variable domain, with the rest obtained from reference TRBV9 and TRBJ2-3, is as follows: DSGVTQTPKHLITATGQRVTLRCSPRSGDLSVYWYQQSLDQGLQFLIQYYNGEERAKGNILERFSAQQFPDLHSELNLSSLELGDSALYFCASSSRTGGQDTQYFGPGTRLTVL.

The V and J genes are TRBV30 and TRBJ1-6, with D perhaps matching TRBD1 (5 bases). The length of the CDR3 is 15 residues. The V end was cut by 0 bases, the J end by 6 bases, with 12 bases between. CDR1 is GTSNPN, CDR2 SVGIG, per germline (reference sequence). This chain's CDR3 is CAWSVLAGVNSPLHF. The CDR3 bases are TGTGCCTGGAGTGTACTGGCGGGGGTTAATTCACCCCTCCACTTT.